This T cell receptor beta chain was sequenced during a study of blood T cell repertoires in COVID-19. V lost 2 bases to trimming and J lost 2 bases, with 17 bases between them. Germline lookup yields CDR1 MNHNS and CDR2 SASEGT. CDR3 length equals 17 residues. Generated by immunoSEQ multiplex PCR, the TCRdb table keeps only in-frame clones and is missing some. Among tens of thousands of clones listed, around four fifths were seen once. The sequence was obtained from a man aged 45-65 years with active COVID-19. The specimen sequenced was peripheral blood. The chain has TRBV6-1 and TRBJ2-3; TRBD1 is a possible D gene (5 bases). CDR3 protein: CASSEWGRGLSTDTQYF. The CDR3 bases are TGTGCCAGCAGTGAATGGGGCCGTGGGTTATCCACAGATACGCAGTATTTT.